The 28 T cell receptor beta chains given below trace back to one sample, sequenced in a study of shared clonotypes between healthy human individuals. The data were produced by immunoSEQ multiplex PCR, yet TCRdb's version contains in-frame clones alone and is incomplete. This sample has millions of clones, with approximately 93% found just once. Sequences were obtained from naive CD4+ T cells from PBMCs. Noted subset: CD45RA+ positively selected. The receptors here all came from a man in his late teens or twenties in good health. Some clones in this sample may be carry-over from other donors' samples.

The V gene is TRBV5-4, the J gene TRBJ1-2; 7 bases match TRBD1. In germline, CDR1 is SGHNT, CDR2 YYREEE (reference sequence). J lost 5 bases, V lost 3 bases, and 7 bases had no gene match. CDR3 length: 14 residues. The CDR3 loop is CASSSGVGQYGYTF. CDR3 in DNA: TGTGCCAGCAGCTCCGGGGTGGGACAGTATGGCTACACCTTC. The complete variable domain, with remaining parts taken from reference TRBV5-4 and TRBJ1-2, reads ETGVTQSPTHLIKTRGQQVTLRCSSQSGHNTVSWYQQALGQGPQFIFQYYREEENGRGNFPPRFSGLQFPNYSSELNVNALELDDSALYLCASSSGVGQYGYTFGSGTRLTVV.

The chain carries TRBV9 and TRBJ2-3; 8 nucleotides agree with TRBD2. The CDR3 sequence is 15 residues long. Germline V gives CDR1 SGDLS, CDR2 YYNGEE. V lost 3 bases to trimming and J lost 5 bases; unmatched junction nucleotides: 8. The CDR3 bases are TGTGCCAGCAGCGCAGCGGGAGTAATAGGAGATACGCAGTATTTT. Translation gives CASSAAGVIGDTQYF.

The chain is built from TRBV28 and TRBJ1-3; D gene uncertain. Trimming shortened V by 6 bases and J by 0 bases, and 15 bases separated the two germline ends. The germline V gene has CDR1 MDHEN and CDR2 SYDVKM. The CDR3 length is 16 residues. The CDR3 is CASRAHSSSSGNTIYF. CDR3 nucleotides: TGTGCCAGCAGGGCTCATTCCAGTAGCTCTGGAAACACCATATATTTT. Using reference TRBV28 and TRBJ1-3 for the parts outside the CDR3, the full variable domain is DVKVTQSSRYLVKRTGEKVFLECVQDMDHENMFWYRQDPGLGLRLIYFSYDVKMKEKGDIPEGYSVSREKKERFSLILESASTNQTSMYLCASRAHSSSSGNTIYFGEGSWLTVV.

CDR3 in DNA: TGTGCCAGTAGTAAAAGGACCGGGGATACGCAGTATTTT. This encodes CASSKRTGDTQYF. This chain links TRBV19 with TRBJ2-3; D not certain. Germline V gene data show CDR1 as LNHDA and CDR2 as SQIVND (reference sequence). V gave up 4 bases and J gave up 6 bases, with 11 bases separating them. The CDR3 length is 13 residues.

The chain is built from TRBV7-9 and TRBJ2-1; 8 bases align to TRBD2. Germline loops: CDR1 SEHNR, CDR2 FQNEAQ (reference sequence). This CDR3 contains 14 residues. V lost 9 bases and J lost 5; bases outside the gene matches: 9. CDR3 DNA sequence: TGTGCCAGTCAGCCCGGGACTAGAGACAATGAGCAGTTCTTC. Protein: CASQPGTRDNEQFF.

The chain links TRBV5-4 to TRBJ2-1; a weak D match, TRBD2 (6 bases). Trimming removed 3 bases at V and 6 bases at J, with 10 bases between. The CDR3 extends over 13 amino acids. In germline, CDR1 is SGHNT, CDR2 YYREEE (reference sequence). The CDR3 sequence: CASSWGTRNEQFF. CDR3 DNA sequence: TGTGCCAGCAGCTGGGGGACTCGCAATGAGCAGTTCTTC.

This chain uses TRBV6-6 with TRBJ1-2, with unresolved D. The V end was cut by 8 bases, the J end by 4 bases, with 8 bases between. This CDR3 spans 11 amino acids. Germline loops: CDR1 MNHNY, CDR2 SVGAGI (reference sequence). CDR3 in DNA: TGTGCCAGCGGAGCGTCCTATGGCTACACCTTC. Its translation is CASGASYGYTF.

The V gene is TRBV13, the J gene TRBJ2-7, with D unresolved. Per the germline V gene, CDR1 is PRHDT and CDR2 is FYEKMQ (reference sequence). The V end lost 2 bases, the J end lost 10 bases, and 18 bases lay between the germline ends. The CDR3 loop spans 14 amino acids. In DNA form, the CDR3 reads TGTGCCAGCAGCTTAAAAAAAGGGCCAATAGTCCAGTACTTC. Translated: CASSLKKGPIVQYF. The variable domain in full, with the rest retrieved from reference TRBV13 and TRBJ2-7, is AAGVIQSPRHLIKEKRETATLKCYPIPRHDTVYWYQQGPGQDPQFLISFYEKMQSDKGSIPDRFSAQQFSDYHSELNMSSLELGDSALYFCASSLKKGPIVQYFGPGTRLTVT.

The rearrangement joins TRBV28 to TRBJ1-5; 7 nucleotides align to TRBD1. V lost 3 bases and J lost 3; bases outside the gene matches: 11. The CDR3 has 17 residues. CDR1 is MDHEN, CDR2 SYDVKM, per germline. DNA for the CDR3: TGTGCCAGCAGTTTGGTGGCACGCAGGGGGTACAATCAGCCCCAGCATTTT. It codes for CASSLVARRGYNQPQHF.

The genes are TRBV6-5 and TRBJ2-1, with TRBD2 matching 10 bases. Germline assignment: CDR1 MNHEY and CDR2 SVGAGI. J gave up 7 bases and V 5 bases, and 8 bases lay outside the gene matches. This CDR3 has 15 amino acids. Here the CDR3 DNA reads TGTGCCAGCAGTCTAAGCGGGAGGGCGGGGAATGAGCAGTTCTTC. Translating it yields CASSLSGRAGNEQFF.

Only one count was recorded for this clone. The chain has TRBV5-4 and TRBJ2-3, with 10 nucleotides matching TRBD2. Germline V CDR1 and CDR2: SGHNT, YYREEE (reference sequence). There are 16 residues in the CDR3. Trimming took 0 bases from V and 8 from J; bases not matched to a gene: 9. The DNA of the CDR3 is TGTGCCAGCAGCTTGGAGGCTAGCGGGAGTAAAGTTACGCAGTATTTT. Its protein is CASSLEASGSKVTQYF.

As regards this clone: The sample carries other DNA sequences with the same CDR3. The DNA for the CDR3 is TGCGCCAGCTCTTCTGGGGGCTCGGGAAACACCATATATTTT. It specifies CASSSGGSGNTIYF. V and J are TRBV5-1 and TRBJ1-3; D may be TRBD1 (6 bases). Trimming cost V 7 bases and J 4 bases, with 15 bases left between them. Germline V gives CDR1 SGHRS, CDR2 YFSETQ. The CDR3 totals 14 residues.

This rearrangement joins TRBV4-2 to TRBJ2-1; D not resolved. The CDR3 runs to 11 residues. The germline V gene encodes CDR1 LGHNA and CDR2 YNFKEQ. The germline V and J ends were trimmed by 5 bases and 13 bases, with 12 bases remaining between them. The CDR3 DNA reads TGTGCCAGCAGCTTAGATTCGTATCAGTTCTTC. This codes for CASSLDSYQFF.

The gene calls are TRBV7-8 and TRBJ2-1, with 8 bases fitting TRBD1. V lost 9 bases and J lost 9; bases outside the gene matches: 10. The CDR3 contains 13 residues. Germline values: CDR1 SGHVS, CDR2 FQNEAQ. The CDR3 loop is CASARDRPSEQFF. The CDR3 region has the DNA TGTGCCAGTGCCCGGGACAGGCCAAGTGAGCAGTTCTTC.

CDR3 sequence: CASRRQNTEAFF. The CDR3 DNA sequence: TGTGCCAGCAGACGACAGAACACTGAAGCTTTCTTT. V gene TRBV6-1 combines with J gene TRBJ1-1; D is ambiguous. The CDR3 loop spans 12 amino acids. The V end was cut by 6 bases, the J end by 1 base, with 6 bases between. Germline-derived CDR1 and CDR2 are MNHNS and SASEGT.

The V and J genes are TRBV7-9 and TRBJ2-1; 10 bases fit TRBD2. CDR1 SEHNR and CDR2 FQNEAQ come from the germline V gene (reference sequence). Losses at the gene ends were 6 bases for V and 6 bases for J; bases not matched to a gene: 11. This CDR3 region has 16 residues. Written as DNA, the CDR3 is TGTGCCAGCAGAGCAACTAGCGGGACTTTCAGCAATGAGCAGTTCTTC. Its protein product is CASRATSGTFSNEQFF.

The chain is built from TRBV7-9 and TRBJ2-5; no clear D gene. The CDR3 contains 12 residues. CDR1 SEHNR and CDR2 FQNEAQ come from the germline V gene (reference sequence). Trimming stripped 3 bases from V and 5 bases from J, with 7 bases between. CDR3 coding DNA: TGTGCCAGCAGCTTTGTGGATGAGACCCAGTACTTC. Residues: CASSFVDETQYF.

The CDR3 sequence is CASLERHSNQPQHF. The CDR3 bases are TGTGCCAGCCTGGAACGGCATAGCAATCAGCCCCAGCATTTT. J is TRBJ1-5 and V is TRBV2, with D unresolved. The length of the CDR3 is 14 residues. Germline assignment: CDR1 SNHLY and CDR2 FYNNEI. Trimming took off 8 bases at V and 0 bases at J, with 11 bases between the two ends.

V usage is TRBV5-1 and J usage is TRBJ1-2; no clear D gene. CDR3 length: 14 residues. Trimming cost V 0 bases and J 5 bases, with 11 bases left between them. CDR1 SGHRS and CDR2 YFSETQ come from the germline V gene. CDR3 amino acids: CASSLAVSSYGYTF. The CDR3 DNA follows: TGCGCCAGCAGCTTGGCAGTGTCATCTTATGGCTACACCTTC.

The V call is TRBV6-5, the J call TRBJ2-7, with D hard to call. V was pared by 6 bases and J by 3 bases, with 18 bases between. The V gene's germline CDR1 is MNHEY and CDR2 SVGAGI. The CDR3 covers 15 residues. CDR3 coding DNA: TGTGCCAGCAGACTTACCACCGGAGCCAGCTACGAGCAGTACTTC. This codes for CASRLTTGASYEQYF.

CDR3 residues: CATSRGGATGANVLTF. Here the CDR3 DNA reads TGTGCCACCAGCAGAGGAGGGGCTACTGGGGCCAACGTCCTGACTTTC. This rearrangement joins TRBV15 to TRBJ2-6; D is possibly TRBD1 or TRBD2 (5 bases each). Germline V lookup: CDR1 LNHNV, CDR2 YYDKDF (reference sequence). V lost 1 base to trimming and J lost 2 bases, with 9 bases between them. CDR3 length equals 16 residues.

V gene TRBV10-2 combines with J gene TRBJ2-4, with no clear D. V shed 4 bases and J shed 1 base, with 17 bases lying between them. The CDR3 is made up of 17 amino acids. Germline loops: CDR1 WSHSY, CDR2 SAAADI. The CDR3 nucleotides are TGCGCCAGCAGTGGGCTGGCACAGTGGAAGGCCAAAAACATTCAGTACTTC. Translating it yields CASSGLAQWKAKNIQYF.

The rearrangement joins TRBV7-3 to TRBJ2-1, with 9 bases identical to TRBD2. CDR1 is SGHTA and CDR2 is FQGTGA in the germline V gene. The length of the CDR3 is 15 residues. V shed 5 bases and J 4 bases; nucleotides not matched to a gene: 6. CDR3 coding DNA: TGTGCCAGCAGCCCCAAGCGGGAGGCTTACAATGAGCAGTTCTTC. It specifies CASSPKREAYNEQFF. The whole variable domain, remainder taken from reference TRBV7-3 and TRBJ2-1, is GAGVSQTPSNKVTEKGKYVELRCDPISGHTALYWYRQSLGQGPEFLIYFQGTGAADDSGLPNDRFFAVRPEGSVSTLKIQRTERGDSAVYLCASSPKREAYNEQFFGPGTRLTVL.

The chain links TRBV19 to TRBJ2-1, with 8 bases lining up with TRBD2. Per germline, CDR1 LNHDA and CDR2 SQIVND (reference sequence). CDR3 length: 14 residues. V lost 5 bases and J lost 9; bases outside the gene matches: 9. CDR3 in amino acids: CASSPGRAGSEQFF. CDR3 nucleotide sequence: TGTGCCAGTAGTCCCGGGAGGGCCGGAAGTGAGCAGTTCTTC.

V and J are TRBV19 and TRBJ1-5; D unclear. Trimming left V 1 base short and J 1 base short, with 14 bases between. This CDR3 has 17 residues. Germline CDR1 LNHDA, CDR2 SQIVND (reference sequence). CDR3 DNA: TGTGCCAGTAGTATAGTCGGACGTCGTCGGAGCAATCAGCCCCAGCATTTT. It translates to CASSIVGRRRSNQPQHF.

The rearrangement joins TRBV5-6 to TRBJ2-3; 7 bases are a match to TRBD2. Germline CDR1 reads SGHDT; CDR2 reads YYEEEE. The CDR3 sequence is 15 residues long. V dropped 4 bases and J dropped 2; count of bases not matched to a gene: 7. CDR3 sequence reads: CASSLGLVLTDTQYF. The CDR3 DNA follows: TGTGCCAGCAGCCTTGGACTAGTCCTCACAGATACGCAGTATTTT.

This clone was found once. The V and J genes are TRBV28 and TRBJ1-2, with D possibly TRBD1 on 6 matching bases. The CDR3 contains 15 residues. Trimming stripped 5 bases from V and 4 bases from J, with 17 bases between. The V gene's germline CDR1 is MDHEN and CDR2 SYDVKM. DNA of the CDR3: TGTGCCAGCAGTATCCTAGGGGGGGCGAGCTATGGCTACACCTTC. Amino acids: CASSILGGASYGYTF.

The rearrangement links TRBV7-6 to TRBJ2-1, with TRBD2 matching over 11 bases. There are 13 residues in the CDR3. CDR1 SGHVS and CDR2 FNYEAQ come from the germline V gene. Trimming cost V 4 bases and J 13 bases; bases outside gene matches: 6. The chain's CDR3 is CASSSLAGVSQFF. The CDR3 bases are TGTGCCAGCAGCTCACTAGCGGGAGTTTCCCAGTTCTTC.